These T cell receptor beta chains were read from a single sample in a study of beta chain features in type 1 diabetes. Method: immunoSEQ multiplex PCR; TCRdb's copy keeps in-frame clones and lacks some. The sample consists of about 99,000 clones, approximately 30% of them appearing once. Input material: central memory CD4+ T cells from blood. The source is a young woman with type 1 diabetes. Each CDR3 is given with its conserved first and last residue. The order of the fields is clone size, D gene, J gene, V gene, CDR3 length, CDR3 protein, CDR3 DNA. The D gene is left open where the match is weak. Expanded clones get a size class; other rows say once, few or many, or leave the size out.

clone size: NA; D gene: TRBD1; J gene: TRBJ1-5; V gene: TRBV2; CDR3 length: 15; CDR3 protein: CASSATGKYNQPQHF; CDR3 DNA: TGTGCCAGCAGTGCGACAGGGAAATACAATCAGCCCCAGCATTTT
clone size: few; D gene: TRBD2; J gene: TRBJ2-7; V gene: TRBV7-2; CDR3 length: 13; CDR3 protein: CASSLNTGGEQYF; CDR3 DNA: TGTGCCAGCAGTCTTAACACGGGGGGCGAGCAGTACTTC
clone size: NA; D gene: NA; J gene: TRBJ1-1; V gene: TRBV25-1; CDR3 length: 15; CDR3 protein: CASSLQGLGNTEAFF; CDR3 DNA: TGTGCCAGCAGTCTACAGGGTTTAGGGAACACTGAAGCTTTCTTT
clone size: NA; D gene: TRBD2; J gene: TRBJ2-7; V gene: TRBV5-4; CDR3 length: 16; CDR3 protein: CASSIGLAGSLREQYF; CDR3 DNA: TGTGCCAGCAGCATCGGACTAGCGGGGTCGTTACGAGAGCAGTACTTC
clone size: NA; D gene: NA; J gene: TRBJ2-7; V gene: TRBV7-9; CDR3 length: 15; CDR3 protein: CASSLARGTINEQYF; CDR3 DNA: TGTGCCAGCAGCTTAGCTCGGGGGACGATCAACGAGCAGTACTTC
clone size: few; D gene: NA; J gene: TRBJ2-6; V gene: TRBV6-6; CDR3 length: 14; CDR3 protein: CAITGGAGANVLTF; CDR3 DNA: TGTGCCATAACTGGGGGCGCTGGGGCCAACGTCCTGACTTTC
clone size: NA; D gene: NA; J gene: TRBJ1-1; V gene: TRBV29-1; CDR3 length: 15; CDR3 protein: CSVGFDAGAKTEAFF; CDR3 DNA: TGCAGCGTTGGATTTGATGCAGGGGCTAAAACTGAAGCTTTCTTT
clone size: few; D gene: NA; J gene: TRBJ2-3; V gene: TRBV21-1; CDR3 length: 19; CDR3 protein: CASSKAELAGGRSTDTQYF; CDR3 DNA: TGTGCCAGCAGCAAAGCAGAGCTGGCGGGAGGGAGGAGCACAGATACGCAGTATTTT
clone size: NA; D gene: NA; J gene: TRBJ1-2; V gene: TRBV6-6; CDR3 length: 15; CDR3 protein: CASSSTGMEYYGYTF; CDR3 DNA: TGTGCCAGCAGTTCCACAGGGATGGAGTACTATGGCTACACCTTC
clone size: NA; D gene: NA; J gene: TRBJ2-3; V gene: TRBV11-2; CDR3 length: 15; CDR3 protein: CASSFGRLGGDTQYF; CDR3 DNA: TGTGCCAGCAGCTTTGGAAGACTAGGTGGGGATACGCAGTATTTT
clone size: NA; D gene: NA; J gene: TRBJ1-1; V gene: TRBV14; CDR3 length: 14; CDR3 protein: CASSLIWRANEAFF; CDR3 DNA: TGTGCCAGCAGCCTTATATGGAGGGCCAATGAAGCTTTCTTT
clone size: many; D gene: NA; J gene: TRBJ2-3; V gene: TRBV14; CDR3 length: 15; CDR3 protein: CASKSDKAGTDTQYF; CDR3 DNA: TGTGCCAGCAAGTCTGACAAAGCAGGCACAGATACGCAGTATTTT
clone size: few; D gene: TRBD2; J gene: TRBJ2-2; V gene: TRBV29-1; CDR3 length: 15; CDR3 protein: CSVTGTSGNTGELFF; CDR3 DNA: TGCAGCGTGACCGGGACTAGCGGAAACACCGGGGAGCTGTTTTTT
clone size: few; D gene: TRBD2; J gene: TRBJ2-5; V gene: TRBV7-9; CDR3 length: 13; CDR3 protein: CASSSGGKETQYF; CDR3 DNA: TGTGCCAGCAGCTCCGGGGGGAAAGAGACCCAGTACTTC
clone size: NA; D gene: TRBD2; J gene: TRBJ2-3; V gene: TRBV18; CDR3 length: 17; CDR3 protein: CASSLAGTSGRTDTQYF; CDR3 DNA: TGTGCCAGCTCACTCGCCGGGACTAGCGGGAGGACAGATACGCAGTATTTT
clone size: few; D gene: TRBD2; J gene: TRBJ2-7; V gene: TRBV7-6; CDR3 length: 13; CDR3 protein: CASSRAGPYEQYF; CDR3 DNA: TGTGCCAGCAGTCGAGCGGGGCCCTACGAGCAGTACTTC
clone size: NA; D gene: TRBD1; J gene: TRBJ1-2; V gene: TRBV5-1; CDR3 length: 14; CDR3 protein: CASSPDRPDEGYTF; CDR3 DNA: TGCGCCAGCAGCCCGGACAGGCCAGATGAGGGCTACACCTTC
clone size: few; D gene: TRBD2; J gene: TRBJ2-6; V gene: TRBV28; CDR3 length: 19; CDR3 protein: CASSLSTSSGRSGANVLTF; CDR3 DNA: TGTGCCAGCAGTTTAAGCACGAGTAGCGGGAGGTCTGGGGCCAACGTCCTGACTTTC
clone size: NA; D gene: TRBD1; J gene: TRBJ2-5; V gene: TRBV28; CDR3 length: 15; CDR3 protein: CASSQGQVGQETQYF; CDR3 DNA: TGTGCCAGCAGTCAGGGACAGGTTGGACAAGAGACCCAGTACTTC
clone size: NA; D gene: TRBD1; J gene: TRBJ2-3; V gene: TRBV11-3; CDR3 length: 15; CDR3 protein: CASSLNRGWTDTQYF; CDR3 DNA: TGTGCCAGCAGCTTAAACAGGGGGTGGACAGATACGCAGTATTTT
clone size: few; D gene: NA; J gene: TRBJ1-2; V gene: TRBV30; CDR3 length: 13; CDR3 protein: CAWSKGNLYGYTF; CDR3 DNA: TGTGCCTGGAGTAAGGGGAACCTCTATGGCTACACCTTC